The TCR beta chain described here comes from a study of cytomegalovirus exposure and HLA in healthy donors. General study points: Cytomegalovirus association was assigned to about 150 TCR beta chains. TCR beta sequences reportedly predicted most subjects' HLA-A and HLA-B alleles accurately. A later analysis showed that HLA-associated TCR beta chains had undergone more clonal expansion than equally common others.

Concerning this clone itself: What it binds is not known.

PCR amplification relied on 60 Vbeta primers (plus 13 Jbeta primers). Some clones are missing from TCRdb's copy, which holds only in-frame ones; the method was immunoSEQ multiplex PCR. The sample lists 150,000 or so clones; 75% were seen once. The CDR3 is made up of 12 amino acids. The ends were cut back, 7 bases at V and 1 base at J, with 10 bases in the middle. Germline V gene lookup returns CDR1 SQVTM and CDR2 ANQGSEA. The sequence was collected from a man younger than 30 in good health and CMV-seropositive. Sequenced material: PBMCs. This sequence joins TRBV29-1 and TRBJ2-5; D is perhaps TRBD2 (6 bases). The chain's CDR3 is CSGGASQETQYF. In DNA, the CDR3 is TGCAGCGGCGGGGCATCCCAAGAGACCCAGTACTTC.